This T cell receptor beta chain comes out of a study of T cell responses to AZD1222 COVID-19 vaccine. A note on this clone: Its antigen remains unknown.

This table comes from immunoSEQ multiplex PCR, and its TCRdb copy is limited to in-frame clones, with some not included. The data show 100,000 to 150,000 clones, roughly nine tenths seen once. Germline V gene sequence: CDR1 DFQATT, CDR2 SNEGSKA (reference sequence). Trimming removed 5 bases at V and 8 bases at J, with 11 bases between. The CDR3 has 11 amino acids. Whole-study findings and limits: Most donors were white British, females outnumbered males, and clonal diversity was possibly underestimated.

The specimen comprised peripheral blood, sampled on day 0 of AZD1222 vaccination. V usage is TRBV20-1 and J usage is TRBJ2-3; weak D call: TRBD2 (7 bases). The clonotype originates from an adult in good health. The CDR3 coding sequence is TGCAGTGCTCATGGGGGGGCTACGCAGTATTTT. This sequence encodes CSAHGGATQYF.